Below are 16 T cell receptor beta chains sequenced from a single sample in a study of blood T cell repertoires in COVID-19. TCRdb's copy holds only in-frame clones and misses some; the assay was immunoSEQ multiplex PCR. The sample holds roughly 300,000 clones, approximately 88% seen once. Sequenced: peripheral blood. These receptors were collected from a human donor with COVID-19, enrolled during active disease. The donor label of this sample is uncertain.

The chain couples TRBV30 to TRBJ1-1; D call uncertain. The germline V gene has CDR1 GTSNPN and CDR2 SVGIG (reference sequence). Trimming shortened V by 3 bases and J by 5 bases, and 19 bases separated the two germline ends. CDR3 length equals 15 residues. Here the CDR3 DNA reads TGTGCCTGGAGGGGTCGGGCAGGAGGAAGGACTGAAGCTTTCTTT. Translation: CAWRGRAGGRTEAFF.

This chain uses TRBV11-3 with TRBJ1-1, with D uncertain. This CDR3 is 15 amino acids long. Trimming took off 4 bases at V and 1 base at J, with 13 bases between the two ends. CDR1 SGHNT and CDR2 YENEEA come from the germline V gene. The chain's CDR3 is CASSYSLHGNTEAFF. Here the CDR3 DNA reads TGTGCCAGCAGCTACAGCCTCCACGGGAACACTGAAGCTTTCTTT. The complete variable domain, with remaining parts taken from reference TRBV11-3 and TRBJ1-1, reads EAGVVQSPRYKIIEKKQPVAFWCNPISGHNTLYWYLQNLGQGPELLIRYENEEAVDDSQLPKDRFSAERLKGVDSTLKIQPAELGDSAVYLCASSYSLHGNTEAFFGQGTRLTVV.

The genes are TRBV7-9 and TRBJ1-1; 9 nucleotides match TRBD1. Germline values: CDR1 SEHNR, CDR2 FQNEAQ (reference sequence). CDR3 length: 16 amino acids. Trimming cost V 5 bases and J 0 bases; bases outside gene matches: 7. CDR3 sequence reads: CASSHTQGALNTEAFF. CDR3 coding DNA: TGTGCCAGCAGCCATACACAGGGGGCCTTGAACACTGAAGCTTTCTTT.

This clone has only one observation. This sequence joins TRBV3-1 (or the pseudogene TRBV3-2) and TRBJ2-1, with D hard to call. The CDR3 length is 13 residues. V lost 5 bases and J lost 3, with 8 bases in between. Per germline, CDR1 LGHDT and CDR2 YNNKEL (reference sequence). CDR3 DNA: TGTGCCAGCAGCACGGGTGGCTACAATGAGCAGTTCTTC. Translated: CASSTGGYNEQFF.

V gene TRBV4-1 combines with J gene TRBJ1-1; 7 bases line up with TRBD1. The CDR3 spans 17 residues. Germline V lookup: CDR1 MGHRA, CDR2 YSYEKL. Germline trimming cut 0 bases from V and 0 bases from J; bases unmatched to any gene: 7. CDR3 DNA sequence: TGCGCCAGCAGCCAAGAGGGTACGGGACAGCTGAACACTGAAGCTTTCTTT. Amino acids: CASSQEGTGQLNTEAFF.

This rearrangement joins TRBV6-4 to TRBJ2-1; 8 nucleotides line up with TRBD1. The CDR3 extends over 16 amino acids. The germline gives CDR1 MRHNA, CDR2 SNTAGT. J gave up 0 bases and V 5 bases, and 6 bases lay outside the gene matches. The CDR3 coding sequence is TGTGCCAGCAGTAGGACAGGGCTAAGCTCCTACAATGAGCAGTTCTTC. Translating gives CASSRTGLSSYNEQFF.

The chain is built from TRBV28 and TRBJ1-1; D is undetermined. CDR3 length equals 14 residues. Germline lookup yields CDR1 MDHEN and CDR2 SYDVKM. V was cut by 7 bases and J by 5 bases, with 17 bases left in between. In nucleotides, the CDR3 is TGTGCCAGCACCCTCTTTAAGGGAGATACTGAAGCTTTCTTT. This gives the protein CASTLFKGDTEAFF.

This clone occurred a few times. The gene calls are TRBV7-3 and TRBJ2-1; D perhaps matches TRBD1 (5 bases). The CDR3 contains 14 residues. Germline V lookup: CDR1 SGHTA, CDR2 FQGTGA. V lost 3 bases and J 7 bases, leaving 13 bases between the germline ends. CDR3 in amino acids: CASSLGQRRNEQFF. The CDR3 DNA is TGTGCCAGCAGCTTGGGGCAAAGGAGAAATGAGCAGTTCTTC.

This clone showed up just once. The V and J genes are TRBV7-3 and TRBJ2-3, with D tentatively TRBD2 (6 bases). The CDR3 sequence is 14 residues long. Germline V CDR1 and CDR2: SGHTA, FQGTGA. Trimming shortened V by 4 bases and J by 3 bases, and 11 bases separated the two germline ends. The CDR3 protein is CASSSPGVTDTQYF. DNA for the CDR3: TGTGCCAGCAGCTCCCCGGGGGTAACAGATACGCAGTATTTT.

The chain combines TRBV7-3 with TRBJ2-6, with D tentatively TRBD1 (6 bases). Germline CDR1 SGHTA, CDR2 FQGTGA. V was trimmed by 4 bases and J by 2 bases, leaving 18 bases between them. The CDR3 consists of 18 residues. CDR3 sequence: CASSSTSSTGTGANVLTF. The CDR3 DNA follows: TGTGCCAGCAGCTCAACCTCCTCTACAGGGACTGGGGCCAACGTCCTGACTTTC.

This chain joins TRBV5-4 and TRBJ2-7; possible D gene TRBD1, 7 bases. CDR1 and CDR2 (germline): SGHNT, YYREEE (reference sequence). Trimming pared 10 bases from V and 2 bases from J, leaving 19 bases between. The CDR3 loop spans 14 amino acids. CDR3 DNA: TGTGCCGGGGGGATAGGGGGCCTTACCTACGAGCAGTACTTC. Translating it yields CAGGIGGLTYEQYF. Full variable domain (remainder filled in from reference TRBV5-4 and TRBJ2-7): ETGVTQSPTHLIKTRGQQVTLRCSSQSGHNTVSWYQQALGQGPQFIFQYYREEENGRGNFPPRFSGLQFPNYSSELNVNALELDDSALYLCAGGIGGLTYEQYFGPGTRLTVT.

The CDR3 sequence: CASSQDPGGLNTEAFF. In DNA, the CDR3 is TGTGCCAGCAGCCAAGATCCGGGTGGGTTGAACACTGAAGCTTTCTTT. V and J are TRBV3-1 (or the pseudogene TRBV3-2) and TRBJ1-1; no clear D gene. Germline V gene data show CDR1 as LGHDT and CDR2 as YNNKEL (reference sequence). The ends were cut back, 0 bases at V and 0 bases at J, with 11 bases in the middle. The length of the CDR3 is 16 residues.

This clone appeared once. The rearrangement uses TRBV6-5 and TRBJ1-6; D is undetermined. The germline CDR1 and CDR2 sequences are MNHEY and SVGAGI. The CDR3 contains 14 residues. The V end was cut by 6 bases, the J end by 0 bases, with 6 bases between. CDR3 bases: TGTGCCAGCAGCGCGAGCTCCTATAATTCACCCCTCCACTTT. Its protein is CASSASSYNSPLHF.

The chain links TRBV13 to TRBJ2-1; 8 bases fit TRBD1. Germline V gene sequence: CDR1 PRHDT, CDR2 FYEKMQ (reference sequence). This CDR3 is 15 amino acids long. The V segment lost 5 bases and the J segment 6 bases; nucleotides outside the gene matches: 9. The CDR3 here is CASSTRGQGANEQFF. The CDR3 bases are TGTGCCAGCAGCACCCGCGGACAGGGCGCCAATGAGCAGTTCTTC.

The CDR3 sequence is CAWSVSEISGYTF. The CDR3 bases are TGTGCCTGGAGTGTTAGCGAGATCTCCGGCTACACCTTC. The chain combines TRBV30 with TRBJ1-2; the D is unclear. This CDR3 has 13 amino acids. The germline CDR1 and CDR2 sequences are GTSNPN and SVGIG (reference sequence). With 0 bases removed from V and 8 bases from J, the gap between germline ends came to 13 bases.

CDR3 amino acids: CASSFFQGNEQFF. The CDR3 DNA sequence: TGTGCCAGCAGCTTTTTCCAGGGCAATGAGCAGTTCTTC. The chain is built from TRBV28 and TRBJ2-1; a weak D match, TRBD1 (5 bases). The CDR3 runs to 13 residues. Trimming shortened V by 6 bases and J by 6 bases, and 12 bases separated the two germline ends. Germline lookup yields CDR1 MDHEN and CDR2 SYDVKM.